A single sample gave rise to the 18 T cell receptor beta chains below, sequenced in a study of T cells in Graves' hyperthyroidism and ophthalmopathy. Regions amplified from RNA transcripts were the TCR beta CDR3 regions. Carried out on the TCR CDR3, a first-round RT-PCR used the HTBI primer set. Via MiXCR, TCRdb re-called the multiplex PCR reads, giving one row per CDR3 protein. The sample includes roughly 100,000 distinct CDR3 sequences, about 50% of them seen just once. Sequencing was done on a sample of blood. The receptors were gathered from a man aged 35 to 55 with Graves' hyperthyroidism.

The chain recombines TRBV20-1 with TRBJ2-3, with TRBD1 matching 10 bases. The CDR3 sequence is 17 residues long. Germline CDR1 DFQATT, CDR2 SNEGSKA (reference sequence). J gave up 10 bases and V 3 bases, and 19 bases lay outside the gene matches. The CDR3 protein is CSARSGVGGQGLNPQYF. CDR3 coding DNA: TGCAGTGCTAGGTCTGGAGTGGGGGGACAGGGGCTTAATCCGCAGTATTTT.

In regard to this clonotype: This CDR3 is missing its conserved last phenylalanine or tryptophan, likely due to a read error. The chain combines TRBV2 with TRBJ1-2, with TRBD1 matching over 10 bases. The CDR3 covers 16 residues. V shed 3 bases, J shed 4 bases, and the junction held 8 bases outside the gene matches. Germline V lookup: CDR1 SNHLY, CDR2 FYNNEI. Here the CDR3 reads CASSDRGTGASYGYTS. CDR3 bases: TGTGCCAGCAGTGATAGAGGGACAGGGGCCAGCTATGGCTACACCTCC.

This rearrangement joins TRBV7-8 to TRBJ2-3, with D possibly being TRBD2 (6 bases). CDR1 is SGHVS, CDR2 FQNEAQ, per germline. This CDR3 comprises 15 residues. The V gene lost 5 bases and the J gene lost 0 bases, with 12 bases spanning the gap. CDR3 coding DNA: TGTGCCAGCAGCGCCAGAGCGGGCAGCACAGATACGCAGTATTTT. It codes for CASSARAGSTDTQYF.

V gene TRBV7-9 combines with J gene TRBJ1-2, with D maybe TRBD1 (6 bases). The V end was cut by 0 bases, the J end by 2 bases, with 7 bases between. CDR3 size: 14 residues. Germline V gene sequence: CDR1 SEHNR, CDR2 FQNEAQ (reference sequence). In DNA, the CDR3 is TGTGCCAGCAGCTTAGCGCAGGGGAACTATGGCTACACCTTC. This codes for CASSLAQGNYGYTF.

This chain uses TRBV2 with TRBJ1-5, with 10 nucleotides matching TRBD1. Unmatched junction bases numbered 12, after V lost 6 bases and J lost 4 bases. This CDR3 is 17 amino acids long. Germline loops: CDR1 SNHLY, CDR2 FYNNEI. The CDR3 DNA reads as TGTGCCAGCAGCGAACAGGGGGCGGGACAGGGGAATCAGCCCCAGCATTTT. Its protein is CASSEQGAGQGNQPQHF.

In this sample, this clonotype turned up many times. This chain uses TRBV2 with TRBJ1-2; perhaps TRBD1 as D (6 bases). The CDR3 is made up of 12 amino acids. CDR1 SNHLY and CDR2 FYNNEI come from the germline V gene. V lost 3 bases and J lost 8, with 10 bases in between. The CDR3 reads CASSDEGDGYTF. The CDR3 bases are TGTGCCAGCAGTGATGAGGGGGACGGCTACACCTTC.

The table lists this clonotype with many counts. The V and J genes are TRBV19 and TRBJ1-2; D is undetermined. Germline-derived CDR1 and CDR2 are LNHDA and SQIVND (reference sequence). The CDR3 totals 11 residues. Trimming cost V 8 bases and J 4 bases, with 8 bases left between them. The CDR3 DNA is TGTGCCAGTGAGGAGGGCTATGGCTACACCTTC. It translates to CASEEGYGYTF.

The gene calls are TRBV2 and TRBJ1-6; maybe TRBD1 (5 bases). Germline CDR1 and CDR2: SNHLY and FYNNEI. V dropped 1 base and J dropped 0 bases, with 7 bases sitting between them. This CDR3 comprises 16 residues. CDR3 nucleotides: TGTGCCAGCAGTGAAGGGGGCCACTCCTATAATTCACCCCTCCACTTT. This codes for CASSEGGHSYNSPLHF.

This clonotype came up many times. A read error may account for a junction end that differs from germline. The chain carries TRBV5-1 and TRBJ1-1, with a weak D call TRBD1 (5 bases). Germline CDR1 reads SGHRS; CDR2 reads YFSETQ. The CDR3 contains 13 residues. The CDR3 protein is CASSWDGNTEAFF. CDR3 DNA: TGTGCCAGCAGCTGGGACGGGAACACTGAAGCTTTCTTT.

V and J are TRBV20-1 and TRBJ2-7, with a weak D call TRBD2 (5 bases). Trimming pared 1 base from V and 0 bases from J, leaving 13 bases between. There are 15 residues in the CDR3. Germline loops: CDR1 DFQATT, CDR2 SNEGSKA (reference sequence). CDR3 region: CSARVRGWNSYEQYF. As DNA, the CDR3 is TGCAGTGCTAGAGTACGCGGGTGGAACTCCTACGAGCAGTACTTC.

The rearrangement joins TRBV29-1 to TRBJ1-1; TRBD1 matches at 9 bases. V shed 2 bases, J shed 4 bases, and the junction held 5 bases outside the gene matches. This CDR3 contains 14 residues. CDR1 is SQVTM, CDR2 ANQGSEA, per germline. This CDR3 reads CSVEIQGATTEAFF. Here the CDR3 DNA reads TGCAGCGTTGAAATACAGGGGGCGACCACTGAAGCTTTCTTT.

This clonotype occurred many times. The rearrangement joins TRBV19 to TRBJ2-7; maybe TRBD1 (5 bases). Germline V lookup: CDR1 LNHDA, CDR2 SQIVND (reference sequence). Trimming removed 11 bases at V and 0 bases at J, with 11 bases between. The CDR3 runs to 12 residues. The CDR3 region has the DNA TGTGCCCTAGGGGCGCGCTCCTACGAGCAGTACTTC. It codes for CALGARSYEQYF.

The chain combines TRBV25-1 with TRBJ2-1; 7 bases are shared with TRBD2. This CDR3 comprises 17 residues. Germline V CDR1 and CDR2: MGHDK, SYGVNS. Germline trimming cut 1 base from V and 4 bases from J; bases unmatched to any gene: 10. CDR3 in amino acids: CASSELLSSGLYNEQFF. CDR3 sequence (DNA): TGTGCCAGCAGTGAATTATTATCTAGCGGCTTGTACAATGAGCAGTTCTTC.

This clonotype was detected many times. The chain is built from TRBV5-1 and TRBJ1-1; 8 bases align to TRBD1. V shed 4 bases, J shed 1 base, and the junction held 6 bases outside the gene matches. The germline CDR1 and CDR2 sequences are SGHRS and YFSETQ. The CDR3 extends over 15 amino acids. CDR3: CASSPGQAGNTEAFF. The CDR3 DNA is TGCGCCAGCAGCCCGGGACAGGCTGGGAACACTGAAGCTTTCTTT.

V usage is TRBV7-3 and J usage is TRBJ1-2, with a weak D call TRBD1 (6 bases). Germline V lookup: CDR1 SGHTA, CDR2 FQGTGA. This CDR3 is built from 14 residues. V was trimmed by 5 bases and J by 9 bases, leaving 19 bases between them. CDR3 sequence (DNA): TGTGCCAGCAGCGTAGAAACGGGGGCGAATAGCTACACCTTC. It specifies CASSVETGANSYTF.

This clonotype was counted many times. The chain is built from TRBV5-1 and TRBJ1-2; the D gene is possibly TRBD1 (5 bases). The V gene lost 2 bases and the J gene lost 8 bases, with 13 bases spanning the gap. CDR3 length equals 13 residues. From germline, CDR1 is SGHRS and CDR2 YFSETQ. CDR3 loop: CASSFLGEGGYTF. In DNA, the CDR3 is TGCGCCAGCAGCTTTTTAGGGGAAGGAGGCTACACCTTC.

This rearrangement joins TRBV9 to TRBJ1-6, with 7 bases lining up with TRBD1. The trim removed 2 bases at V and 7 bases at J, leaving 6 bases unmatched. This CDR3 is 15 amino acids long. From germline, CDR1 is SGDLS and CDR2 YYNGEE. The chain's CDR3 is CASSVRDSGNSPLHF. CDR3 nucleotide sequence: TGTGCCAGCAGCGTGCGGGACAGTGGAAATTCACCCCTCCACTTT.

This clonotype was found many times. The chain uses TRBV20-1 and TRBJ2-1; a weak D match, TRBD2 (5 bases). V dropped 2 bases and J dropped 6 bases, with 14 bases sitting between them. The CDR3 has 14 amino acids. Germline CDR1 is DFQATT and CDR2 is SNEGSKA (reference sequence). Here the CDR3 reads CSARLTRASNEQFF. Written as DNA, the CDR3 is TGCAGTGCTAGACTTACTAGGGCTAGCAATGAGCAGTTCTTC.